This is a list of T cell receptor beta chains from one sample in a study of T cells in Graves' hyperthyroidism and ophthalmopathy. TCRdb re-called the multiplex PCR reads through MiXCR, storing one row per CDR3 protein. This table has about 350,000 distinct CDR3 sequences, around 15% appearing once. The sample taken for sequencing was blood. The receptors derive from a woman aged 60-75 years with Graves' ophthalmopathy. The CDR3 runs from the conserved cysteine through the conserved F or W. The D gene is left open where the match is weak. Not all rows give a size; the values are once, few, many and, for expanded clones, a class.

d_call: TRBD2
j_call: TRBJ2-7
clone_size: many
v_call: TRBV5-8
cdr3_nt: TGTGCCAGCAGCTCTCAAGCGGGAGTGGGGGAGCAGTACTTC
cdr3_aa: CASSSQAGVGEQYF

d_call: NA
j_call: TRBJ2-2
clone_size: many
v_call: TRBV28
cdr3_nt: TGTGCCAGCAGTTTTAAGGAGATTGGCGGGGAGCTGTTTTTT
cdr3_aa: CASSFKEIGGELFF

d_call: NA
j_call: TRBJ1-1
clone_size: few
v_call: TRBV28
cdr3_nt: TGTGCCAGCAGTCAACACAAGAACACTGAAGCTTTCTTT
cdr3_aa: CASSQHKNTEAFF

d_call: NA
j_call: TRBJ2-1
clone_size: many
v_call: TRBV27
cdr3_nt: TGTGCCAGCAGTACAGGGTCCGAAGCCTACAATGAGCAGTTCTTC
cdr3_aa: CASSTGSEAYNEQFF

d_call: TRBD2
j_call: TRBJ2-3
clone_size: few
v_call: TRBV27
cdr3_nt: TGTGCCAGCAGCCCATGGGGGGGGGACACAGATACGCAGTATTTT
cdr3_aa: CASSPWGGDTDTQYF

d_call: TRBD1
j_call: TRBJ1-2
clone_size: many
v_call: TRBV10-3
cdr3_nt: TGTGCCATCAGTGAGGGGACAGCCTATGGCTACACCTTC
cdr3_aa: CAISEGTAYGYTF

d_call: TRBD2
j_call: TRBJ2-4
clone_size: few
v_call: TRBV11-2
cdr3_nt: TGTGCCAGCAGCTTAGCCCAAGCTGCCGGGGGGACGAGGTACTTC
cdr3_aa: CASSLAQAAGGTRYF

d_call: TRBD1
j_call: TRBJ1-5
clone_size: many
v_call: TRBV18
cdr3_nt: TGTGCCAGCTCACGACTGCACAGGGGAATCAATCAGCCCCAGCATTTT
cdr3_aa: CASSRLHRGINQPQHF

d_call: NA
j_call: TRBJ1-1
clone_size: many
v_call: TRBV7-9
cdr3_nt: TGTGCCAGCAGCTTAGGTCAATTACCGAACACTGAAGCTTTCTTT
cdr3_aa: CASSLGQLPNTEAFF

d_call: TRBD1
j_call: TRBJ1-5
clone_size: few
v_call: TRBV10-3
cdr3_nt: TGTGCCATCAGTGAGGGGATTGAGGGGGCTCAGCCCCAGCATTTT
cdr3_aa: CAISEGIEGAQPQHF

d_call: TRBD2
j_call: TRBJ2-2
clone_size: once
v_call: TRBV24-1
cdr3_nt: TGTGCCACCTCCGACGGGAGGGCGAACACCGGGGAGCTGTTTTTT
cdr3_aa: CATSDGRANTGELFF

d_call: NA
j_call: TRBJ1-4
clone_size: NA
v_call: TRBV29-1
cdr3_nt: TGCAGCGTTGAAGATCTTAGGCAGGGTGGGGAAAAACTGTTTTTT
cdr3_aa: CSVEDLRQGGEKLFF

d_call: TRBD1
j_call: TRBJ2-3
clone_size: many
v_call: TRBV11-2
cdr3_nt: TGTGCCAGCAGCTTAGACAGGGGGAACGCAGATACGCAGTATTTT
cdr3_aa: CASSLDRGNADTQYF

d_call: NA
j_call: TRBJ2-2
clone_size: many
v_call: TRBV5-1
cdr3_nt: TGCGCCAGCAGCTTGGAAACAGCCGCGAACACCGGGGAGCTGTTTTTT
cdr3_aa: CASSLETAANTGELFF

d_call: TRBD1
j_call: TRBJ1-1
clone_size: many
v_call: TRBV11-2
cdr3_nt: TGTGCCAGCAGCCATGGGACAGGGAGGTTGGCCACTGAAGCTTTCTTT
cdr3_aa: CASSHGTGRLATEAFF

d_call: NA
j_call: TRBJ1-1
clone_size: many
v_call: TRBV20-1
cdr3_nt: TGCAGTCCCGGGGCCCGGGGGAACACTGAAGCTTTCTTT
cdr3_aa: CSPGARGNTEAFF

d_call: NA
j_call: TRBJ2-3
clone_size: many
v_call: TRBV11-2
cdr3_nt: TGTGCCAGCAGTCGACTCCCGGCAGGGGTCCAGGGAGATACGCAGTATTTT
cdr3_aa: CASSRLPAGVQGDTQYF

d_call: NA
j_call: TRBJ1-1
clone_size: NA
v_call: TRBV7-9
cdr3_nt: TGTGCCAGCAGCTTAGATAGCCGCCAGGGGAACACTGAAGCTTTCTTT
cdr3_aa: CASSLDSRQGNTEAFF

d_call: NA
j_call: TRBJ2-3
clone_size: many
v_call: TRBV3-1
cdr3_nt: TGTGCCAGCAGCCAAGTGGGACAAAGATCAGATACGCAGTATTTT
cdr3_aa: CASSQVGQRSDTQYF

d_call: TRBD2
j_call: TRBJ2-7
clone_size: many
v_call: TRBV3-1
cdr3_nt: TGTGCCAGCAGCCAAACTAGCGGGAGCTCCTACGAGCAGTACTTC
cdr3_aa: CASSQTSGSSYEQYF

d_call: TRBD2
j_call: TRBJ2-7
clone_size: NA
v_call: TRBV20-1
cdr3_nt: TGCAGTGCTAGAGATGCCTTGAGCGGGAGAGGGTACGAGCAGTACTTC
cdr3_aa: CSARDALSGRGYEQYF

d_call: TRBD1
j_call: TRBJ2-6
clone_size: many
v_call: TRBV28
cdr3_nt: TGTGCCAGCAACCCCCAGGGGGCAGGTGGGGCCAACGTCCTGACTTTC
cdr3_aa: CASNPQGAGGANVLTF

d_call: NA
j_call: TRBJ2-1
clone_size: NA
v_call: TRBV7-9
cdr3_nt: TGTGCCAGCAGCTTAGACTTGGCTACCTACAATGAGCAGTTCTTC
cdr3_aa: CASSLDLATYNEQFF

d_call: TRBD1
j_call: TRBJ2-4
clone_size: many
v_call: TRBV28
cdr3_nt: TGTGCCAGCAGTTCGACAGGGGGCGCATTATCAATCATGGCCAAAAACATTCAGTACTTC
cdr3_aa: CASSSTGGALSIMAKNIQYF

d_call: NA
j_call: TRBJ1-3
clone_size: NA
v_call: TRBV30
cdr3_nt: TGTGCCTGGAGTTCCGCCCGTGTGAGCTCTGGAAACACCATATATTTT
cdr3_aa: CAWSSARVSSGNTIYF

d_call: NA
j_call: TRBJ1-2
clone_size: many
v_call: TRBV27
cdr3_nt: TGTGCCAGCACCACTTGGACGGAGACCCATCTTCGTGGCTACACCTTC
cdr3_aa: CASTTWTETHLRGYTF

d_call: TRBD2
j_call: TRBJ2-1
clone_size: few
v_call: TRBV11-2
cdr3_nt: TGTGCCAGCAGTCGCGCTAGCGGCAACAATGAGCAGTTCTTC
cdr3_aa: CASSRASGNNEQFF

d_call: TRBD1
j_call: TRBJ2-1
clone_size: few
v_call: TRBV20-1
cdr3_nt: TGCAGTGCTAGAGCCACAGGGGGCGCGACCAATGAGCAGTTCTTC
cdr3_aa: CSARATGGATNEQFF

d_call: NA
j_call: TRBJ2-1
clone_size: many
v_call: TRBV7-8
cdr3_nt: TGTGCCAGCAGCTTACAAGCAGGGTTGAGAGGCCATAATGAGCAGTTCTTC
cdr3_aa: CASSLQAGLRGHNEQFF

d_call: TRBD1
j_call: TRBJ1-4
clone_size: NA
v_call: TRBV28
cdr3_nt: TGTGCCAGCAGTTACGCCCGGACAGGCTCTAATGAAAAACTGTTTTTT
cdr3_aa: CASSYARTGSNEKLFF

d_call: NA
j_call: TRBJ1-1
clone_size: NA
v_call: TRBV28
cdr3_nt: TGTGCCAGCACCAAACAGGGTTTTATAGAAGCTTTCTTT
cdr3_aa: CASTKQGFIEAFF

d_call: NA
j_call: TRBJ1-3
clone_size: once
v_call: TRBV6-1
cdr3_nt: TGTGCCAGCGAAACTCCCCTACGCTCTGGAAACACCATATATTTT
cdr3_aa: CASETPLRSGNTIYF

d_call: NA
j_call: TRBJ1-4
clone_size: NA
v_call: TRBV19
cdr3_nt: TGTGCCAGTAGTCCGACGGGGCGCGGTAATGAAAAACTGTTTTTT
cdr3_aa: CASSPTGRGNEKLFF

d_call: NA
j_call: TRBJ2-5
clone_size: many
v_call: TRBV7-9
cdr3_nt: TGTGCCAGCAGGGCTCCGGGACCGGGAGCAGAGACCCAGTACTTC
cdr3_aa: CASRAPGPGAETQYF

d_call: NA
j_call: TRBJ1-2
clone_size: many
v_call: TRBV6-1
cdr3_nt: TGTGCCAGCAGTAATAGGGCGGGGAACTATGGCTACACCTTC
cdr3_aa: CASSNRAGNYGYTF

d_call: TRBD2
j_call: TRBJ2-2
clone_size: many
v_call: TRBV3-1
cdr3_nt: TGTGCCAGCAGCCAAACCGGGACTATATTTTCCGGGGAGCTGTTTTTT
cdr3_aa: CASSQTGTIFSGELFF

d_call: NA
j_call: TRBJ2-3
clone_size: many
v_call: TRBV5-1
cdr3_nt: TGCGCCAGCAGCTTTTTACAGGGCACAGATACGCAGTATTTT
cdr3_aa: CASSFLQGTDTQYF

d_call: NA
j_call: TRBJ2-5
clone_size: many
v_call: TRBV7-2
cdr3_nt: TGTGCCAGCACCAAGGGGGTAGTGCCGGGGGAGACCCAGTACTTC
cdr3_aa: CASTKGVVPGETQYF

d_call: NA
j_call: TRBJ2-5
clone_size: NA
v_call: TRBV5-1
cdr3_nt: TGCGCCAGCAGCTTGCTGGGGGCCCCGGAGACCCAGTACTTC
cdr3_aa: CASSLLGAPETQYF

d_call: NA
j_call: TRBJ2-7
clone_size: few
v_call: TRBV20-1
cdr3_nt: TGCAGTGCTAGAGACGTCTCCTACGAGCAGTACTTC
cdr3_aa: CSARDVSYEQYF

d_call: NA
j_call: TRBJ1-5
clone_size: many
v_call: TRBV18
cdr3_nt: TGTGCCAGCTCACCCGGCCAGGGTCGCCAGCATTTT
cdr3_aa: CASSPGQGRQHF

d_call: TRBD2
j_call: TRBJ2-3
clone_size: many
v_call: TRBV3-1
cdr3_nt: TGTGCCAGCAGTTTTACTAGCGGGAGTGCAGATACGCAGTATTTT
cdr3_aa: CASSFTSGSADTQYF

d_call: NA
j_call: TRBJ2-1
clone_size: NA
v_call: TRBV7-6
cdr3_nt: TGTGCCAGCAGCTTAGAATGGGGGCTCAACAATGAGCAGTTCTTC
cdr3_aa: CASSLEWGLNNEQFF

d_call: TRBD2
j_call: TRBJ2-3
clone_size: many
v_call: TRBV28
cdr3_nt: TGTGCCAGCAGTCACACTAGCGGCACAGATACGCAGTATTTT
cdr3_aa: CASSHTSGTDTQYF

d_call: NA
j_call: TRBJ2-5
clone_size: NA
v_call: TRBV28
cdr3_nt: TGTGCCAGCAGTTTATGGGGGGGACAGGGGACTAGCGGAGTGTACTTC
cdr3_aa: CASSLWGGQGTSGVYF

d_call: TRBD1
j_call: TRBJ2-2
clone_size: many
v_call: TRBV7-2
cdr3_nt: TGTGCCAGCAGCCCCACCCGGGACAGCGCGAACACCGGGGAGCTGTTTTTT
cdr3_aa: CASSPTRDSANTGELFF

d_call: TRBD1
j_call: TRBJ1-2
clone_size: many
v_call: TRBV6-6
cdr3_nt: TGTGCCAGCAGTTACTCGGGGGATGAGGTTTCCAGGGGGTATGGCTACACCTTC
cdr3_aa: CASSYSGDEVSRGYGYTF

d_call: TRBD2
j_call: TRBJ2-7
clone_size: NA
v_call: TRBV24-1
cdr3_nt: TGTGCCACCAGTGATCCCGGGCGGGGACTAGCGGGAGAAGACGAGCAGTACTTC
cdr3_aa: CATSDPGRGLAGEDEQYF

d_call: TRBD2
j_call: TRBJ2-3
clone_size: many
v_call: TRBV28
cdr3_nt: TGTGCCAGCAGCCCGCCCAGGAGCGGGATCAGCACAGATACGCAGTATTTT
cdr3_aa: CASSPPRSGISTDTQYF

d_call: NA
j_call: TRBJ2-7
clone_size: many
v_call: TRBV12-3/TRBV12-4
cdr3_nt: TGTGCCAGCAGTTTAGGAGGAGGCCGGGCCTACGAGCAGTACTTC
cdr3_aa: CASSLGGGRAYEQYF

d_call: NA
j_call: TRBJ1-1
clone_size: many
v_call: TRBV3-1
cdr3_nt: TGTGCCAGCAGCGATGACAGAAACACTGAAGCTTTCTTT
cdr3_aa: CASSDDRNTEAFF

d_call: NA
j_call: TRBJ2-7
clone_size: few
v_call: TRBV7-9
cdr3_nt: TGTGCCAGCAGCCCGGACCCTAGTGGGGAGCAGTACTTC
cdr3_aa: CASSPDPSGEQYF

d_call: NA
j_call: TRBJ1-2
clone_size: many
v_call: TRBV15
cdr3_nt: TGTGCCACCAGCAGAGATTTAAGCTCGGGGAACTATGGCTACACCTTC
cdr3_aa: CATSRDLSSGNYGYTF